This T cell receptor beta chain was recorded in a study of cytomegalovirus exposure and HLA in healthy donors. The table lists this clone with a few counts. The V gene's germline CDR1 is SEHNR and CDR2 FQNEAQ (reference sequence). The V and J ends lost 3 bases and 4 bases, in that order; junction bases with no gene match: 1. This CDR3 has 14 residues. A multiplex PCR was run with 60 Vbeta primers and 13 Jbeta primers. Produced via immunoSEQ multiplex PCR; TCRdb's table is partial and in-frame only. The sample records roughly 130,000 clones, about 8.5% being singletons. J is TRBJ1-3 and V is TRBV7-9; 9 positions match TRBD1. Sequencing was carried out using PBMCs. This sequence originates from a middle-aged man in good health and CMV-seronegative. The CDR3 DNA reads as TGTGCCAGCAGCTTCGGGACAGGGGGAAACACCATATATTTT. Its translation is CASSFGTGGNTIYF.